The present T cell receptor (beta chain) was sequenced within a study of T cells in localized non-small cell lung cancer. Study-level findings and limits: An association was observed between higher blood T cell density and longer overall survival.

On this clone itself: Its antigen is as yet unknown.

From germline, CDR1 is MGHRA and CDR2 YSYEKL. The CDR3 runs 17 residues. J lost 5 bases, V lost 2 bases, and 8 bases had no gene match. Only in-frame clones appear in the TCRdb table, and some are missing; sequencing was by immunoSEQ multiplex PCR. This table holds about 40,000 clones, around 87% found once. This clonotype was obtained from a man aged 18-55 years with stage I lung adenocarcinoma. Here the sequenced sample was peripheral blood, taken before any cancer treatment. The J gene is TRBJ2-3, the V gene TRBV4-1; 12 nucleotides match TRBD2. The CDR3 is CASSQPLLAGGQDTQYF. CDR3 DNA: TGCGCCAGCAGCCAACCCCTCCTAGCGGGGGGGCAAGATACGCAGTATTTT.